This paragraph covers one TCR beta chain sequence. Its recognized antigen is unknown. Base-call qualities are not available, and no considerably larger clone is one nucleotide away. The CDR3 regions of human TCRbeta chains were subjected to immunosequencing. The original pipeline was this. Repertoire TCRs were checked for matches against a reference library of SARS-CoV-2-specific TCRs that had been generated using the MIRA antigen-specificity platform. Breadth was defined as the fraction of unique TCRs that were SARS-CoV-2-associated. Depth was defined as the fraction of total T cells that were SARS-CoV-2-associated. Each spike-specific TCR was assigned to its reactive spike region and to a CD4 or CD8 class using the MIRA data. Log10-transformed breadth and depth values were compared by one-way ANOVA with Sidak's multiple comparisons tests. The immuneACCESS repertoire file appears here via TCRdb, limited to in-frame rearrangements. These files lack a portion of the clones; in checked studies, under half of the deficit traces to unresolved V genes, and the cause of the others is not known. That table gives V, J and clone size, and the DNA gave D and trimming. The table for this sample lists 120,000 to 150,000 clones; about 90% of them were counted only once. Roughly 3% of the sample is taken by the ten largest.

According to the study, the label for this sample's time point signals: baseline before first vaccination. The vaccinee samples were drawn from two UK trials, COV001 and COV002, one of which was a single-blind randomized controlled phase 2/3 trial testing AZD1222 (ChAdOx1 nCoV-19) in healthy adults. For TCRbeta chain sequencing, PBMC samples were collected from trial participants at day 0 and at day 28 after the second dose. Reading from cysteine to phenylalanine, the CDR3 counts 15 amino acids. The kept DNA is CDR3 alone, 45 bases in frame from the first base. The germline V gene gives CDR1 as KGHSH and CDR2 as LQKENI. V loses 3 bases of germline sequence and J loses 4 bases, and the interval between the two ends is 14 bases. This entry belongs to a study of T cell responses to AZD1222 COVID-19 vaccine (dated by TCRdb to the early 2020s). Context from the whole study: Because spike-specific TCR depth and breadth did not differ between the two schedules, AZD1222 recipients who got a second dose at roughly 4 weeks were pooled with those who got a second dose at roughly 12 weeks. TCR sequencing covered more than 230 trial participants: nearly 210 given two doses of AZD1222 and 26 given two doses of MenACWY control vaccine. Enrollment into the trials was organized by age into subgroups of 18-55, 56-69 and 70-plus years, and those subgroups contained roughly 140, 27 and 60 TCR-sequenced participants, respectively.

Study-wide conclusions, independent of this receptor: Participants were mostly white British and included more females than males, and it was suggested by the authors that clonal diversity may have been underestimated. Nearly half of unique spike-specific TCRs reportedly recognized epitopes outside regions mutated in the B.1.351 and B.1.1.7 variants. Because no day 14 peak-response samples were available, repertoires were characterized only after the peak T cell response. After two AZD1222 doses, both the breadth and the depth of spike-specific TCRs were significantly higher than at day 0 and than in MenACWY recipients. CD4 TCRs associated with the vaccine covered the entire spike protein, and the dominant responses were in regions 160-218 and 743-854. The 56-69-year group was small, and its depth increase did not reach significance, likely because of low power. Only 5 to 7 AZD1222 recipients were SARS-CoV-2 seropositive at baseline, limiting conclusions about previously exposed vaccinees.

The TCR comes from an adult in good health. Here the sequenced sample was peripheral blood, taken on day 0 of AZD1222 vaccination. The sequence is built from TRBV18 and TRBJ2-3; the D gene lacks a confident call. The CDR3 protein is CASSPILDGADTQYF. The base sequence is TGTGCCAGCTCACCGATTCTCGATGGGGCAGATACGCAGTATTTT.